A single sample is the source of the 6 T cell receptor beta chains below, sequenced in a study of metastatic and nonmetastatic thyroid tumors. TCRdb reanalyzed the PCR reads with MiXCR. The sample consists of around 64,000 clones, approximately 4.1% of them appearing once. Thyroid surgery had not been preceded by any treatment in any patient. What was sequenced was blood. The receptors shown here come from a female donor with papillary thyroid cancer or a benign thyroid nodule (not recorded which). Some clones in this sample may be carry-over from other donors' samples.

The chain carries TRBV9 and TRBJ1-5; D gene ambiguous. This CDR3 spans 15 amino acids. The ends were cut back, 8 bases at V and 3 bases at J, with 18 bases in the middle. Germline V gene sequence: CDR1 SGDLS, CDR2 YYNGEE. DNA of the CDR3: TGTGCCAGAAGCCTAGACGGTAGGTCCAATCAGCCCCAGCATTTT. Encoded protein: CARSLDGRSNQPQHF.

Comment on this clone: Relative to the germline gene, one junction end is altered; a read error may explain this. The CDR3 here is CASKTSVNTGELFF. The CDR3 coding sequence is TGTGCCAGCAAGACTAGCGTGAACACCGGGGAGCTTTTTTTT. The rearrangement links TRBV6-2 or TRBV6-3 to TRBJ2-2, with 8 bases matching TRBD2. CDR3 length: 14 residues. Germline loops: CDR1 MNHEY, CDR2 SVGEGT.

This clone was counted between two and nine times. The chain has TRBV20-1 and TRBJ1-2; 7 nucleotides align to TRBD1. Germline V CDR1 and CDR2: DFQATT, SNEGSKA (reference sequence). Losses at the gene ends were 6 bases for V and 4 bases for J; bases not matched to a gene: 8. This CDR3 has 13 residues. The DNA for the CDR3 is TGCAGTGCCAAACAGACAGGGTTCTATGGCTACACCTTC. Amino acid sequence: CSAKQTGFYGYTF.

This clone has only a few counts. V is TRBV29-1 and J is TRBJ2-1, with D tentatively TRBD2 (5 bases). The germline gives CDR1 SQVTM, CDR2 ANQGSEA. The CDR3 has 15 residues. V lost 6 bases and J lost 1, with 16 bases in between. CDR3 in amino acids: CSVERRDRSYNEQFF. CDR3 nucleotides: TGCAGCGTCGAGAGACGGGATCGGTCCTACAATGAGCAGTTCTTC.

Points on this clone: The junction does not match germline at one end; this may be a read error. The J gene is TRBJ2-3, the V gene TRBV24-1; the D gene is possibly TRBD1 (7 bases). The CDR3 totals 11 residues. Germline lookup yields CDR1 KGHDR and CDR2 SFDVKD. CDR3 bases: TGTGACACCATTGGGGGGACAGAGATATATTTT. Translated: CDTIGGTEIYF.

V gene TRBV5-4 combines with J gene TRBJ2-7, with 9 bases matching TRBD1. This CDR3 comprises 14 residues. CDR1 and CDR2 from the germline V gene are SGHNT and YYREEE (reference sequence). V gave up 3 bases and J gave up 3 bases; unmatched junction bases: 4. CDR3 bases: TGTGCCAGCAGCTCCCCGGGACAGGGCTACGAGCAGTACTTC. Translating gives CASSSPGQGYEQYF.